The 26 T cell receptor beta chains in this list originate from one sample, sequenced in a study of shared clonotypes between healthy human individuals. Sequenced by immunoSEQ multiplex PCR; TCRdb stores in-frame clones only, minus some. The data contain some 2 million clones, less than 95% of them singletons. The naive CD8 fraction comprised CD45RO-negative cells positively selected for CCR7 and excluded terminally differentiated effector memory CD45RA+ cells. The source material was naive CD8+ T cells sorted from blood. These receptors all stem from a man aged 18 to 30 in good health.

The V gene is TRBV11-2, the J gene TRBJ1-4, with D uncertain. The CDR3 has 14 residues. Germline V lookup: CDR1 SGHAT, CDR2 FQNNGV. Trimming removed 5 bases from V and 3 bases from J, with 10 bases in between. The CDR3 coding sequence is TGTGCCAGCAGCCCCATTGGGTCTAATGAAAAACTGTTTTTT. This gives the protein CASSPIGSNEKLFF.

This clone appeared many times. The rearrangement uses TRBV6-5 and TRBJ1-5, with D unresolved. The ends were cut back, 2 bases at V and 5 bases at J, with 10 bases in the middle. The CDR3 runs 14 residues. CDR1 and CDR2 from the germline V gene are MNHEY and SVGAGI. The CDR3 spells CASSYPGTDQPQHF. CDR3 DNA sequence: TGTGCCAGCAGTTACCCAGGAACCGATCAGCCCCAGCATTTT.

The chain recombines TRBV7-3 with TRBJ1-4, with D hard to call. The length of the CDR3 is 13 residues. The V end lost 5 bases, the J end lost 11 bases, and 15 bases lay between the germline ends. The germline V gene has CDR1 SGHTA and CDR2 FQGTGA. CDR3 residues: CASSHVGSWKLFF. DNA for the CDR3: TGTGCCAGCAGCCATGTCGGGAGTTGGAAACTGTTTTTT. Variable domain in full (rest from reference TRBV7-3 and TRBJ1-4): GAGVSQTPSNKVTEKGKYVELRCDPISGHTALYWYRQSLGQGPEFLIYFQGTGAADDSGLPNDRFFAVRPEGSVSTLKIQRTERGDSAVYLCASSHVGSWKLFFGSGTQLSVL.

Only a few counts were recorded for this clone. CDR3 protein: CASTWTGSGEQYF. CDR3 coding DNA: TGTGCCAGCACATGGACAGGGTCTGGCGAGCAGTACTTC. The chain links TRBV27 to TRBJ2-7; 8 bases align to TRBD1. CDR1 is MNHEY and CDR2 is SMNVEV in the germline V gene (reference sequence). CDR3 length equals 13 residues. Trimming took 7 bases from V and 6 from J; bases not matched to a gene: 8.

This clone occurred once. V usage is TRBV5-4 and J usage is TRBJ2-2, with 11 bases identical to TRBD2. The germline V gene has CDR1 SGHNT and CDR2 YYREEE (reference sequence). The CDR3 sequence is 18 residues long. V lost 2 bases and J lost 5; bases outside the gene matches: 11. The CDR3 coding sequence is TGTGCCAGCAGCTTAGTAGCGGGGGGGCCAGCGAGTACCGGGGAGCTGTTTTTT. This translates into CASSLVAGGPASTGELFF.

J is TRBJ1-2 and V is TRBV27; possible D gene TRBD1, 6 bases. Deletions cut 6 bases from V and 0 bases from J, with 14 bases between. Germline V gene sequence: CDR1 MNHEY, CDR2 SMNVEV (reference sequence). The CDR3 is 15 amino acids. This CDR3 is CASSPPGAANYGYTF. CDR3 in DNA: TGTGCCAGCAGCCCCCCAGGGGCGGCTAACTATGGCTACACCTTC.

V gene TRBV27 combines with J gene TRBJ1-2; D gene uncertain. The CDR3 runs to 17 residues. Germline V gives CDR1 MNHEY, CDR2 SMNVEV (reference sequence). Trimming took 4 bases from V and 0 from J, leaving 18 bases between them. Here the CDR3 DNA reads TGTGCCAGCAGTTCAATCCCGGGATCTAGCCCTAACTATGGCTACACCTTC. Translated, it gives CASSSIPGSSPNYGYTF.

The chain couples TRBV14 to TRBJ1-2, with 8 bases that match TRBD1. V dropped 5 bases and J dropped 12; count of bases not matched to a gene: 5. CDR1 is SGHDN, CDR2 FVKESK, per germline. The CDR3 spans 11 residues. As DNA, the CDR3 is TGTGCCAGCAGCTCAGGGGGCGCGGACACCTTC. It translates to CASSSGGADTF.

The chain has TRBV28 and TRBJ1-2; perhaps TRBD1 as D (6 bases). The CDR3 runs to 15 residues. V was clipped by 5 bases and J by 2 bases, with 15 bases between them. Germline-derived CDR1 and CDR2 are MDHEN and SYDVKM. CDR3 sequence reads: CASSLNRVLNYGYTF. Written as DNA, the CDR3 is TGTGCCAGCAGTCTGAACAGGGTCCTCAACTATGGCTACACCTTC.

This clone is a singleton in its sample. The sample has other DNA sequences that encode this CDR3 too. This sequence joins TRBV28 and TRBJ1-5; possible D gene TRBD1, 5 bases. In germline, CDR1 is MDHEN, CDR2 SYDVKM. Trimming removed 3 bases at V and 1 base at J, with 7 bases between. The length of the CDR3 is 14 residues. CDR3 protein: CASSFRDSNQPQHF. The DNA for the CDR3 is TGTGCCAGCAGTTTTAGGGACAGCAATCAGCCCCAGCATTTT.

Comments on this clone: This CDR3 is also generated by other DNA sequences in the sample. This chain links TRBV5-1 with TRBJ2-7; the D is unclear. This CDR3 comprises 14 residues. Trimming took off 0 bases at V and 0 bases at J, with 7 bases between the two ends. Germline CDR1 and CDR2: SGHRS and YFSETQ. CDR3 bases: TGCGCCAGCAGCTTGGATGGCGGCTCCTACGAGCAGTACTTC. Translated, it gives CASSLDGGSYEQYF.

As for this clone: Other DNA sequences from this sample encode an identical CDR3 as well. The chain is built from TRBV4-1 and TRBJ2-7; TRBD2 is a possible D gene (5 bases). Germline V gives CDR1 MGHRA, CDR2 YSYEKL. CDR3 length: 11 residues. Trimming left V 4 bases short and J 5 bases short, with 6 bases between. CDR3 protein: CASSLGDEQYF. Here the CDR3 DNA reads TGCGCCAGCAGCCTCGGGGACGAGCAGTACTTC.

The J gene is TRBJ2-1, the V gene TRBV29-1; D tentatively reads TRBD1 or TRBD2 (5 bases each). Germline CDR1 is SQVTM and CDR2 is ANQGSEA. Trimming shortened V by 2 bases and J by 6 bases, and 11 bases separated the two germline ends. The CDR3 extends over 13 amino acids. In DNA form, the CDR3 reads TGCAGCGTTGAAATAGGGACGGGCAATGAGCAGTTCTTC. As protein: CSVEIGTGNEQFF.

This sequence joins TRBV7-8 and TRBJ1-5; the match to TRBD1 covers 8 bases. J was trimmed by 6 bases and V by 6 bases; bases with no gene match: 7. Looked up from germline, CDR1 is SGHVS and CDR2 is FQNEAQ. The CDR3 loop spans 14 amino acids. The CDR3: CASSRTGFSQPQHF. The CDR3 DNA is TGTGCCAGCAGTCGGACAGGGTTTAGTCAGCCCCAGCATTTT.

The chain has TRBV6-6 and TRBJ2-7; tentatively, D is TRBD2 (5 bases). The CDR3 loop spans 14 amino acids. Germline V gives CDR1 MNHNY, CDR2 SVGAGI (reference sequence). V lost 2 bases, J lost 3 bases, and 11 bases lay in between. In DNA, the CDR3 is TGTGCCAGCAGTTACAGCGGAACTAACTACGAGCAGTACTTC. Residues: CASSYSGTNYEQYF.

This clone was detected once. This sequence joins TRBV5-8 and TRBJ1-1; D gene ambiguous. This CDR3 spans 13 amino acids. V was cut by 0 bases and J by 1 base, with 4 bases left in between. CDR1 is SGHTS and CDR2 is YDEGEE in the germline V gene. CDR3 loop: CASSLARNTEAFF. The CDR3, as DNA: TGTGCCAGCAGCTTGGCGAGGAACACTGAAGCTTTCTTT.

A note on this clone: This CDR3 fails to terminate in the conserved phenylalanine or tryptophan, so it likely reflects a read error. This rearrangement joins TRBV30 to TRBJ1-5; TRBD1 matches 9 bases. Per germline, CDR1 GTSNPN and CDR2 SVGIG (reference sequence). V shed 1 base, J shed 6 bases, and the junction held 4 bases outside the gene matches. The CDR3 covers 14 residues. CDR3 residues: CAWSAGQGTQPQHL. CDR3 DNA sequence: TGTGCCTGGAGTGCCGGACAGGGGACTCAGCCCCAGCATTTG.

The rearrangement joins TRBV28 to TRBJ1-4, with TRBD1 matching over 9 bases. The CDR3 contains 15 residues. Germline trimming cut 6 bases from V and 4 bases from J; bases unmatched to any gene: 6. Germline V gene lookup returns CDR1 MDHEN and CDR2 SYDVKM. The CDR3 reads CASSPQGADNEKLFF. DNA of the CDR3: TGTGCCAGCAGCCCACAGGGGGCAGATAATGAAAAACTGTTTTTT.

The gene calls are TRBV30 and TRBJ2-5; no clear D. Trimming took off 0 bases at V and 5 bases at J, with 10 bases between the two ends. CDR3 length equals 13 residues. CDR1 GTSNPN and CDR2 SVGIG come from the germline V gene (reference sequence). The CDR3 reads CAWSVPSHETQYF. The CDR3 nucleotides read TGTGCCTGGAGTGTACCCTCCCACGAGACCCAGTACTTC.

The V gene is TRBV7-6, the J gene TRBJ2-7; 7 positions match TRBD2. Trimming at V came to 5 bases and at J to 0 bases, leaving 4 bases not matched to a gene. The CDR3 is 14 residues long. The germline CDR1 and CDR2 sequences are SGHVS and FNYEAQ. CDR3 sequence reads: CASSPRLASYEQYF. The CDR3 DNA reads as TGTGCCAGCAGCCCTAGACTAGCCTCCTACGAGCAGTACTTC.

The chain carries TRBV7-8 and TRBJ2-7, with no clear D. The V and J ends lost 4 bases and 0 bases respectively, with 13 bases between them. Per the germline V gene, CDR1 is SGHVS and CDR2 is FQNEAQ. This CDR3 spans 15 amino acids. The CDR3 loop is CASSSGTVSSYEQYF. CDR3 in DNA: TGTGCCAGCAGCTCCGGAACGGTGAGCTCCTACGAGCAGTACTTC.

The chain has TRBV5-1 and TRBJ2-3; 10 positions agree with TRBD1. From germline, CDR1 is SGHRS and CDR2 YFSETQ. This CDR3 region has 16 residues. With 1 base clipped from V and 5 bases from J, the junction kept 7 bases outside the gene matches. The CDR3, as DNA: TGCGCCAGCAGCTTGATGGGACAGGGGAGTTTAGATACGCAGTATTTT. It specifies CASSLMGQGSLDTQYF.

The CDR3 protein is CASSTGLAETDTQYF. The DNA of the CDR3 is TGTGCCAGCAGTACGGGACTAGCGGAGACAGATACGCAGTATTTT. This sequence joins TRBV27 and TRBJ2-3; 11 bases match TRBD2. The V gene's germline CDR1 is MNHEY and CDR2 SMNVEV (reference sequence). CDR3 length: 15 residues. Trimming took 5 bases from V and 3 from J; bases not matched to a gene: 4.

This clone was observed a single time. The chain uses TRBV13 and TRBJ2-5; 8 bases map to TRBD2. V lost 5 bases and J lost 5; bases outside the gene matches: 10. CDR1 PRHDT and CDR2 FYEKMQ come from the germline V gene (reference sequence). The CDR3 spans 15 residues. CDR3 in DNA: TGTGCCAGCAGCGGTCGGGAGGGAAGGGAGGAGACCCAGTACTTC. The encoded protein is CASSGREGREETQYF.

The V and J genes are TRBV6-6 and TRBJ1-6, with unresolved D. The CDR3 totals 11 residues. Germline CDR1 and CDR2: MNHNY and SVGAGI (reference sequence). The germline V and J ends were trimmed by 5 bases and 7 bases, with 3 bases remaining between them. CDR3 DNA: TGTGCCAGCAGTCACAATTCACCCCTCCACTTT. Translated, it gives CASSHNSPLHF.

On this clone itself: Within the sample, other DNA sequences also encode this same CDR3. The rearrangement links TRBV6-1 to TRBJ2-7; no clear D. V was pared by 2 bases and J by 4 bases, with 12 bases between. This CDR3 spans 14 amino acids. Germline CDR1 and CDR2: MNHNS and SASEGT. For the CDR3, the DNA is TGTGCCAGCAGTGAATGGGGAATCGGGTACGAGCAGTACTTC. Protein: CASSEWGIGYEQYF.